Below, 5 T cell receptor beta chains from the same sample are listed, as sequenced in a study of T cells in Graves' hyperthyroidism and ophthalmopathy. Amplified TCR beta CDR3 regions derived from RNA transcripts. With the HTBI primer set, the TCR CDR3 went through a first round of RT-PCR. In TCRdb, the multiplex PCR reads were re-called with MiXCR into one record per CDR3 protein. Found here are some 700,000 distinct CDR3 sequences, 15% to 20% of them singletons; the top ten hold around 15%. Source material: blood. The source is a man aged 45 to 65 with Graves' hyperthyroidism.

This chain connects TRBV5-6 to TRBJ2-1, with 11 positions matching TRBD1. The germline V gene has CDR1 SGHDT and CDR2 YYEEEE. CDR3 size: 16 residues. V lost 2 bases to trimming and J lost 4 bases; unmatched junction nucleotides: 5. CDR3: CASSFGQGASYNEQFF. The CDR3 bases are TGTGCCAGCAGCTTCGGACAGGGGGCAAGTTACAATGAGCAGTTCTTC.

This clonotype was seen repeatedly, ten times or more. The rearrangement joins TRBV28 to TRBJ1-2, with 10 bases lining up with TRBD1. Trimming took 5 bases from V and 0 from J; bases not matched to a gene: 9. Germline V lookup: CDR1 MDHEN, CDR2 SYDVKM. CDR3 length equals 17 residues. Here the CDR3 DNA reads TGTGCCAGCAGTGTAGAGGACAGGGGGGCAGCTAACTATGGCTACACCTTC. As protein: CASSVEDRGAANYGYTF.

This clonotype has a count of ten or more. This rearrangement joins TRBV11-2 to TRBJ2-2; 7 bases align to TRBD1. This CDR3 spans 15 amino acids. Germline CDR1 SGHAT, CDR2 FQNNGV. J gave up 2 bases and V 8 bases, and 8 bases lay outside the gene matches. CDR3 residues: CASCTGTANTGELFF. The CDR3 DNA follows: TGTGCCAGCTGCACCGGGACAGCAAACACCGGGGAGCTGTTTTTT.

This clonotype was found many times. This chain links TRBV2 with TRBJ2-7, with D perhaps matching TRBD2 (6 bases). The CDR3 has 14 amino acids. Germline assignment: CDR1 SNHLY and CDR2 FYNNEI. With 3 bases removed from V and 0 bases from J, the gap between germline ends came to 9 bases. The CDR3 region is CASSDGGTSYEQYF. The CDR3 DNA is TGTGCCAGCAGTGATGGCGGGACCTCCTACGAGCAGTACTTC.

This clonotype was detected ten times or more. The chain carries TRBV5-1 and TRBJ1-1; unclear D gene. V was cut by 4 bases and J by 1 base, with 14 bases left in between. CDR3 length: 15 residues. The germline V gene has CDR1 SGHRS and CDR2 YFSETQ. CDR3 nucleotides: TGCGCCAGCAGCCCCCGGACGGATACGAACACTGAAGCTTTCTTT. Encoded protein: CASSPRTDTNTEAFF.